Below, 13 T cell receptor beta chains from the same sample are listed, as sequenced in a study of OX40 agonist ivuxolimab in advanced cancers. TCRdb's copy holds only in-frame clones and misses some; the assay was immunoSEQ multiplex PCR. In the table there are roughly 64,000 clones, 75% to 95% of which are singletons. The material sequenced was CD4+ or CD8+ T cells sorted from blood, taken in a trial of the OX40 agonist ivuxolimab. The receptors were gathered from an adult with an advanced solid tumor such as melanoma, head and neck, liver or kidney cancer.

The sample holds a few counts of this clone. V usage is TRBV7-2 and J usage is TRBJ1-1; D is unclear. Germline V gives CDR1 SGHTA, CDR2 FQGNSA. The ends were cut back, 6 bases at V and 0 bases at J, with 8 bases in the middle. This CDR3 spans 13 amino acids. This chain's CDR3 is CASSRRVNTEAFF. In DNA, the CDR3 is TGTGCCAGCAGTCGGAGGGTGAACACTGAAGCTTTCTTT. Using reference TRBV7-2 and TRBJ1-1 for the parts outside the CDR3, the full variable domain is GAGVSQSPSNKVTEKGKDVELRCDPISGHTALYWYRQSLGQGLEFLIYFQGNSAPDKSGLPSDRFSAERTGGSVSTLTIQRTQQEDSAVYLCASSRRVNTEAFFGQGTRLTVV.

The V and J genes are TRBV9 and TRBJ2-1; tentatively, D is TRBD2 (6 bases). CDR3 length: 15 amino acids. The V gene lost 4 bases and the J gene lost 2 bases, with 13 bases spanning the gap. Looked up from germline, CDR1 is SGDLS and CDR2 is YYNGEE. The CDR3 spells CASSPRDFTYNEQFF. CDR3 bases: TGTGCCAGCAGCCCCCGGGACTTTACCTACAATGAGCAGTTCTTC.

The genes are TRBV18 and TRBJ2-7, with 12 bases matching TRBD1. V lost 4 bases, J lost 7 bases, and 2 bases stayed unmatched. Germline CDR1 KGHSH, CDR2 LQKENI. This CDR3 region has 13 residues. The CDR3 protein is CASSLGQGAEQYF. In DNA form, the CDR3 reads TGTGCCAGCTCACTGGGACAGGGGGCTGAGCAGTACTTC.

CDR3 sequence reads: CASTHGFQRPDTQYF. The DNA for the CDR3 is TGTGCCAGCACCCACGGATTCCAGCGTCCAGATACGCAGTATTTT. The J gene is TRBJ2-3, the V gene TRBV6-1; D remains ambiguous. V shed 7 bases and J shed 4 bases, with 18 bases lying between them. The CDR3 spans 15 residues. Per the germline V gene, CDR1 is MNHNS and CDR2 is SASEGT.

The CDR3 region is CASSPAIYNEQFF. The CDR3 coding sequence is TGTGCCAGCTCACCCGCGATTTACAATGAGCAGTTCTTC. J is TRBJ2-1 and V is TRBV18; unclear D gene. With 3 bases removed from V and 4 bases from J, the gap between germline ends came to 7 bases. The CDR3 length is 13 residues. The germline gives CDR1 KGHSH, CDR2 LQKENI.

In its sample, this clone was seen once. The rearrangement uses TRBV29-1 and TRBJ2-4; no reliable D call. The germline CDR1 and CDR2 sequences are SQVTM and ANQGSEA. The ends were cut back, 1 base at V and 4 bases at J, with 14 bases in the middle. The CDR3 runs to 15 residues. The CDR3: CSVEGEARGKNIQYF. The CDR3 nucleotides read TGCAGCGTTGAAGGCGAAGCCCGAGGTAAAAACATTCAGTACTTC.

The rearrangement links TRBV10-3 to TRBJ2-3; TRBD2 matches at 16 bases. The CDR3 has 18 amino acids. Germline lookup yields CDR1 ENHRY and CDR2 SYGVKD. Trimming cost V 0 bases and J 5 bases; bases outside gene matches: 5. CDR3 region: CAISESGTSGRALDTQYF. The DNA of the CDR3 is TGTGCCATCAGTGAGTCGGGGACTAGCGGGAGGGCCTTAGATACGCAGTATTTT.

The rearrangement links TRBV4-2 to TRBJ2-3, with 16 bases lining up with TRBD2. J was trimmed by 3 bases and V by 6 bases; bases with no gene match: 12. CDR1 and CDR2 from the germline V gene are LGHNA and YNFKEQ. This CDR3 spans 19 amino acids. The CDR3 sequence is CASSPRGTSGRAGTDTQYF. DNA for the CDR3: TGTGCCAGCAGTCCCCGAGGGACTAGCGGGAGGGCCGGGACAGATACGCAGTATTTT.

CDR3 protein: CASTKRGQGASEQYF. As DNA, the CDR3 is TGTGCCAGCACCAAACGGGGACAGGGGGCGAGTGAGCAGTACTTC. This chain joins TRBV6-1 and TRBJ2-7, with TRBD1 identical over 12 bases. CDR1 and CDR2 (germline): MNHNS, SASEGT. Unmatched junction bases numbered 11, after V lost 7 bases and J lost 7 bases. The CDR3 loop spans 15 amino acids.

The chain combines TRBV5-1 with TRBJ1-1; 9 nucleotides match TRBD1. The germline V gene has CDR1 SGHRS and CDR2 YFSETQ. V shed 4 bases and J 10 bases; nucleotides not matched to a gene: 5. The CDR3 totals 12 residues. As DNA, the CDR3 is TGCGCCAGCAGCCTAGGGACAGGGCGAGCTTTCTTT. It codes for CASSLGTGRAFF.

With respect to this clone: The sample has other DNA sequences that encode this CDR3 too. CDR3 nucleotide sequence: TGTGCCAGCAGTGGACAGGGAAACACTGAAGCTTTCTTT. It translates to CASSGQGNTEAFF. This chain joins TRBV2 and TRBJ1-1; 7 nucleotides match TRBD1. After removal of 4 bases from V and 2 bases from J, the junction contained 1 base not matched to a gene. Germline V gene lookup returns CDR1 SNHLY and CDR2 FYNNEI. This CDR3 comprises 13 residues.

V usage is TRBV5-1 and J usage is TRBJ2-2; D may be TRBD2 (6 bases). Germline V gene lookup returns CDR1 SGHRS and CDR2 YFSETQ. V lost 4 bases and J lost 9, with 19 bases in between. This CDR3 region has 15 residues. CDR3 nucleotides: TGCGCCAGCAGCCCTTCGCGGGGTACAGGCTGGGAGCTGTTTTTT. It encodes CASSPSRGTGWELFF. Based on the CDR3 plus reference TRBV5-1 and TRBJ2-2, the full variable domain is KAGVTQTPRYLIKTRGQQVTLSCSPISGHRSVSWYQQTPGQGLQFLFEYFSETQRNKGNFPGRFSGRQFSNSRSEMNVSTLELGDSALYLCASSPSRGTGWELFFGEGSRLTVL.

This clone was picked up one time. The rearrangement links TRBV5-1 to TRBJ2-7; D might be TRBD1 or TRBD2, each matching 5 bases. V was trimmed by 4 bases and J by 5 bases, leaving 10 bases between them. The CDR3 is made up of 12 amino acids. CDR1 and CDR2 from the germline V gene are SGHRS and YFSETQ. The CDR3 region is CASSTRGDEQYF. The CDR3 DNA follows: TGCGCCAGCAGCACCCGGGGCGACGAGCAGTACTTC.